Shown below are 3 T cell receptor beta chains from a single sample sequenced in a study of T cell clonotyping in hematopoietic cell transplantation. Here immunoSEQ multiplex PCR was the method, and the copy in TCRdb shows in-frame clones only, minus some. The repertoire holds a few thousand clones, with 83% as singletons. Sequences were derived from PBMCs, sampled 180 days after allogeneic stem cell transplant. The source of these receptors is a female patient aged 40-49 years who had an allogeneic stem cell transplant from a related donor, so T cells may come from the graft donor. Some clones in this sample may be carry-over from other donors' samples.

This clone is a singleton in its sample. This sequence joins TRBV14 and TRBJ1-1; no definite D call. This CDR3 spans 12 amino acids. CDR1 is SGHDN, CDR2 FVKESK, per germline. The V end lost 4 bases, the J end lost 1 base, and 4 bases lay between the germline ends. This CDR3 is CASSLENTEAFF. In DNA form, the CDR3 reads TGTGCCAGCAGCCTCGAGAACACTGAAGCTTTCTTT. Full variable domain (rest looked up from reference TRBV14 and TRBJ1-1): EAGVTQFPSHSVIEKGQTVTLRCDPISGHDNLYWYRRVMGKEIKFLLHFVKESKQDESGMPNNRFLAERTGGTYSTLKVQPAELEDSGVYFCASSLENTEAFFGQGTRLTVV.

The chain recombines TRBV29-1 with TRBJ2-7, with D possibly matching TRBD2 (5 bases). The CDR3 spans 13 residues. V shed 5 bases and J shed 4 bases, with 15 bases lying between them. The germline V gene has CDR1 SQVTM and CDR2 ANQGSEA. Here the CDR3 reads CSVPGFGRYEQYF. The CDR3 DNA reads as TGCAGCGTTCCGGGGTTCGGTCGGTACGAGCAGTACTTC.

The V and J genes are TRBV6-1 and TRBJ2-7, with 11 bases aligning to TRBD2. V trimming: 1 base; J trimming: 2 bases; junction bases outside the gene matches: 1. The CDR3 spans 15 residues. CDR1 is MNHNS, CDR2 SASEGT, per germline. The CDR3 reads CASSEVAGGTYEQYF. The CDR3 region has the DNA TGTGCCAGCAGTGAAGTAGCGGGAGGGACCTACGAGCAGTACTTC.